The next 7 T cell receptor beta chains were all read from a single sample in a study of follicular helper T cells after annual influenza vaccination. Using immunoSEQ multiplex PCR, the repertoire was profiled, and TCRdb retains in-frame clones only, with some absent. The sample gives about 8,300 clones, roughly four fifths of which show up once; about 1% is in the top ten. Time point of the sample: 2014-2015 season, pre-vaccination. This specimen was CXCR5+ CD38- circulating T follicular helper cells from blood, taken on the day of influenza vaccination. The subset: circulating Tfh, non-naive CD4+CXCR5+PD-1+ (ICOS+CD38+ or ICOS-CD38-). The receptors come from an adult who received the influenza vaccine.

In DNA, the CDR3 is TGTGCCAGCAGCCTATGGACGGGGAACTATGGCTACACCTTC. Protein sequence: CASSLWTGNYGYTF. The chain couples TRBV7-2 to TRBJ1-2; D is undetermined. The V gene's germline CDR1 is SGHTA and CDR2 FQGNSA. V lost 5 bases to trimming and J lost 2 bases, with 12 bases between them. The CDR3 extends over 14 amino acids.

In its sample, this clone was seen a few times. The rearrangement joins TRBV19 to TRBJ2-3; the match to TRBD2 covers 14 bases. This CDR3 comprises 16 residues. V shed 3 bases and J 5 bases; nucleotides not matched to a gene: 4. Germline lookup yields CDR1 LNHDA and CDR2 SQIVND (reference sequence). CDR3 sequence: CASSMTSGGDVDTQYF. The CDR3 DNA sequence: TGTGCCAGTAGTATGACTAGCGGGGGGGATGTAGATACGCAGTATTTT. The full variable domain, rest sourced from reference TRBV19 and TRBJ2-3, is DGGITQSPKYLFRKEGQNVTLSCEQNLNHDAMYWYRQDPGQGLRLIYYSQIVNDFQKGDIAEGYSVSREKKESFPLTVTSAQKNPTAFYLCASSMTSGGDVDTQYFGPGTRLTVL.

The genes are TRBV29-1 and TRBJ1-1, with 7 positions matching TRBD1. J gave up 1 base and V 3 bases, and 2 bases lay outside the gene matches. CDR3 length equals 13 residues. CDR1 is SQVTM, CDR2 ANQGSEA, per germline. As DNA, the CDR3 is TGCAGCGTTGAGGGGACAGAGAACACTGAAGCTTTCTTT. This gives the protein CSVEGTENTEAFF.

The chain uses TRBV18 and TRBJ1-1; 8 nucleotides agree with TRBD1. Trimming at V came to 1 base and at J to 5 bases, leaving 9 bases not matched to a gene. Germline CDR1 reads KGHSH; CDR2 reads LQKENI. There are 16 residues in the CDR3. The CDR3 nucleotides are TGTGCCAGCTCACCACTCACAGGGGGTTCGGTAACTGAAGCTTTCTTT. This codes for CASSPLTGGSVTEAFF. Variable domain in full (rest from reference TRBV18 and TRBJ1-1): NAGVMQNPRHLVRRRGQEARLRCSPMKGHSHVYWYRQLPEEGLKFMVYLQKENIIDESGMPKERFSAEFPKEGPSILRIQQVVRGDSAAYFCASSPLTGGSVTEAFFGQGTRLTVV.

The rearrangement uses TRBV5-1 and TRBJ2-1; TRBD1 agrees at 9 bases. Germline V lookup: CDR1 SGHRS, CDR2 YFSETQ. The CDR3 consists of 15 residues. Losses at the gene ends were 4 bases for V and 9 bases for J; bases not matched to a gene: 11. CDR3 sequence reads: CASSDRDRVRVEQFF. The CDR3 DNA follows: TGCGCCAGCAGCGACCGGGACAGGGTAAGGGTTGAGCAGTTCTTC.

The CDR3 DNA sequence: TGTGCCAGCAGTGAATCCTCCCGACAATACAATGAGCAGTTCTTC. Residues: CASSESSRQYNEQFF. The rearrangement uses TRBV6-1 and TRBJ2-1; D not resolved. The CDR3 length is 15 residues. The germline V gene encodes CDR1 MNHNS and CDR2 SASEGT. Deletions cut 2 bases from V and 4 bases from J, with 12 bases between.

The chain has TRBV7-2 and TRBJ2-3; the D gene is possibly TRBD2 (5 bases). Deletions cut 0 bases from V and 3 bases from J, with 10 bases between. There are 15 residues in the CDR3. The germline V gene has CDR1 SGHTA and CDR2 FQGNSA. CDR3 bases: TGTGCCAGCAGCTTAGCGGTGATAGCGACAGATACGCAGTATTTT. Translated: CASSLAVIATDTQYF.